The rows below give T cell receptor beta chains drawn from one sample of a study of Ad26.COV2.S vaccination and SARS-CoV-2 variants. Some clones are missing from TCRdb's copy, which holds only in-frame ones; the method was immunoSEQ multiplex PCR. The table lists some 460,000 clones, around 89% of them singletons, with 1.7% in the top ten. The sequencing used peripheral blood, collected in a trial of Ad26.COV2.S vaccine versus placebo. Receptors were obtained from a person aged 18-65 years who received the Ad26.COV2.S COVID-19 vaccine or a placebo. Each CDR3 is given without its conserved first and last residue.

TRBV2	TRBJ2-7	ASLLGTGPGYEQY
TRBV19	TRBJ2-3	ASSIPAGGAITQY
TRBV5-1	TRBJ2-5	ASSPPSGTGGRETQY
TRBV20-1	TRBJ2-3	SPIDTQY
TRBV5-1	TRBJ2-1	ASSPEGERAYNEQF
TRBV6-5	TRBJ2-7	ASSRRDIAYEQY
TRBV29-1	TRBJ1-1	SVEGRQLNTEAF
TRBV5-4	TRBJ1-2	ASSLWGARGYT
TRBV3-1/TRBV3-2	TRBJ1-5	ASSQEGQPQH
TRBV6-5	TRBJ2-3	ASSSTTDTQY
TRBV7-6	TRBJ2-7	ASSLVGTTGIPVYEQY
TRBV27	TRBJ1-2	ASSLGTGSNYGYT
TRBV10-3	TRBJ2-3	ATSGLAGAEGDTDTQY
TRBV5-8	TRBJ2-2	ASSVYRNTGELF
TRBV2	TRBJ2-2	ASSERLADVKTGELF
TRBV7-2	TRBJ2-5	ASSGIGTKETQY
TRBV4-1	TRBJ2-6	ASSQDPGVSGANVLT
TRBV30	TRBJ1-2	AWSRGGPDGYT
TRBV9	TRBJ2-1	ASSTLAGGYNEQF
TRBV6-2/TRBV6-3	TRBJ1-6	ASSYRGSYSPLH
TRBV30	TRBJ1-5	AWSELRGHQPQH
TRBV27	TRBJ1-1	ASSLNGQAEAF
TRBV11-2	TRBJ2-3	ASSPLWSADTQY
TRBV3-1/TRBV3-2	TRBJ2-2	ASSQVHNTGELF
TRBV5-4	TRBJ2-1	ASSLRDYEQF
TRBV28	TRBJ2-5	ASNFGVGETQY
TRBV7-2	TRBJ2-3	ASSLAGLAGGRDTQY
TRBV13	TRBJ2-1	ASSLVSNEQF
TRBV3-1/TRBV3-2	TRBJ1-4	ASSQVDQGPNEKLF